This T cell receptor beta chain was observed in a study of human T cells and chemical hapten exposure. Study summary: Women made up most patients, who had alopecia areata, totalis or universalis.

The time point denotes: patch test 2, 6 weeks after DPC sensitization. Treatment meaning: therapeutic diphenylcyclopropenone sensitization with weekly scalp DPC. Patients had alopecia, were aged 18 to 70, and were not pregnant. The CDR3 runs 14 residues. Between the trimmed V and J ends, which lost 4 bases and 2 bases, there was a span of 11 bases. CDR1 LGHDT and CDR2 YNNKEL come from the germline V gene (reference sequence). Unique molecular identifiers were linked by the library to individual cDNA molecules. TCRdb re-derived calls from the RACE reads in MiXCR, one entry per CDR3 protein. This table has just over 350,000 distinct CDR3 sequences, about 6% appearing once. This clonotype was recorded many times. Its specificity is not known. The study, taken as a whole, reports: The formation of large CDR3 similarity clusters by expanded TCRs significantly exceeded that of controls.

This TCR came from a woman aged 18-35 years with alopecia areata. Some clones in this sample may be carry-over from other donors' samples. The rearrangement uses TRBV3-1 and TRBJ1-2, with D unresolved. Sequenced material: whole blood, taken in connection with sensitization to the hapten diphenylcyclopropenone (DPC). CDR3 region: CASSPPSPNYGYTF. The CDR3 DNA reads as TGTGCCAGCAGCCCCCCTTCGCCCAACTATGGCTACACCTTC.